This is a list of T cell receptor beta chains from one sample in a study of T cell responses to AZD1222 COVID-19 vaccine. The protocol was immunoSEQ multiplex PCR, while the TCRdb copy is restricted to in-frame clones and leaves out a portion. Here the sample spans approximately 120,000 clones, about 88% being singletons. The material sequenced was peripheral blood, taken on day 0 of AZD1222 vaccination. The receptors originated from an adult in good health. Each CDR3 is given with its conserved first and last residue. Each record gives: J gene, V gene, CDR3 protein.

j_call: TRBJ1-5
v_call: TRBV6-6
cdr3_aa: CASTSDRGANQPQHF

j_call: TRBJ2-7
v_call: TRBV9
cdr3_aa: CASSVAGGTYEQYF

j_call: TRBJ1-5
v_call: TRBV30
cdr3_aa: CAWSGTPQDQPQHF

j_call: TRBJ1-4
v_call: TRBV7-9
cdr3_aa: CASDPYGGGDEKLFF

j_call: TRBJ1-1
v_call: TRBV7-9
cdr3_aa: CASSSGGRQGEAFF

j_call: TRBJ2-1
v_call: TRBV5-1
cdr3_aa: CASSEGLAGRFNEQFF

j_call: TRBJ1-3
v_call: TRBV6-5
cdr3_aa: CATRRAGNTIYF

j_call: TRBJ2-7
v_call: TRBV19
cdr3_aa: CASSRHSSYEQYF

j_call: TRBJ1-2
v_call: TRBV4-3
cdr3_aa: CASSPRDRARGYTF

j_call: TRBJ2-3
v_call: TRBV7-9
cdr3_aa: CASSSMRDYTQYF

j_call: TRBJ1-5
v_call: TRBV6-5
cdr3_aa: CASSPIGGSNQPQHF

j_call: TRBJ2-1
v_call: TRBV29-1
cdr3_aa: CSAMTAGRGNEQFF

j_call: TRBJ2-1
v_call: TRBV29-1
cdr3_aa: CSAEGSSGRGGYNEQFF

j_call: TRBJ2-1
v_call: TRBV27
cdr3_aa: CASRSSGTRQFF

j_call: TRBJ1-4
v_call: TRBV6-1
cdr3_aa: CASSEASLATNEKLFF

j_call: TRBJ2-6
v_call: TRBV28
cdr3_aa: CASRRSTGANVLTF

j_call: TRBJ1-2
v_call: TRBV28
cdr3_aa: CASSTRQGGVYGYTF

j_call: TRBJ2-2
v_call: TRBV27
cdr3_aa: CASSPRLSGTGELFF

j_call: TRBJ2-7
v_call: TRBV9
cdr3_aa: CASSVDGASSYEQYF

j_call: TRBJ2-2
v_call: TRBV7-9
cdr3_aa: CASSWGRNTGELFF

j_call: TRBJ2-7
v_call: TRBV5-1
cdr3_aa: CASSRGGASYEQYF

j_call: TRBJ2-5
v_call: TRBV14
cdr3_aa: CASSRLLAGRQETQYF

j_call: TRBJ2-7
v_call: TRBV9
cdr3_aa: CASSTLDTPYEQYF

j_call: TRBJ2-5
v_call: TRBV5-4
cdr3_aa: CASSLALAGASYQETQYF

j_call: TRBJ2-5
v_call: TRBV6-5
cdr3_aa: CASSRIITKETQYF

j_call: TRBJ1-1
v_call: TRBV11-2
cdr3_aa: CASSLKRSNTEAFF

j_call: TRBJ2-1
v_call: TRBV7-9
cdr3_aa: CASSVGLVIDEQFF

j_call: TRBJ2-3
v_call: TRBV19
cdr3_aa: CASSILGIGTDTQYF